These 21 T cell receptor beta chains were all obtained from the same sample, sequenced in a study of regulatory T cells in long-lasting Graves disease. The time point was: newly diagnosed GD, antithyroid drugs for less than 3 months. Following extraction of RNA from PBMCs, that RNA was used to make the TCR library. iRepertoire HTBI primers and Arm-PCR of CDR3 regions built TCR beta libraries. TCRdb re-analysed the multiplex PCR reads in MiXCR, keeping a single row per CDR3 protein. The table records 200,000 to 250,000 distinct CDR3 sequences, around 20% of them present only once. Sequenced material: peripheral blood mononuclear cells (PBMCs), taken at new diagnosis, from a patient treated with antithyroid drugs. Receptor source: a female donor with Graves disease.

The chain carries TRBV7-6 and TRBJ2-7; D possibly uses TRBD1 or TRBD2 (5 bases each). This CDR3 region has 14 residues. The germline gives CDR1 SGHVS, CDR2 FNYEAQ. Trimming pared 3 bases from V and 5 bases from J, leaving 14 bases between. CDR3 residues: CASSFRPGQDEQYF. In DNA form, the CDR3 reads TGTGCCAGCAGCTTCCGACCGGGGCAGGACGAGCAGTACTTC. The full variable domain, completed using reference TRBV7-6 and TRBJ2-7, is GAGVSQSPRYKVTKRGQDVALRCDPISGHVSLYWYRQALGQGPEFLTYFNYEAQQDKSGLPNDRFSAERPEGSISTLTIQRTEQRDSAMYRCASSFRPGQDEQYFGPGTRLTVT.

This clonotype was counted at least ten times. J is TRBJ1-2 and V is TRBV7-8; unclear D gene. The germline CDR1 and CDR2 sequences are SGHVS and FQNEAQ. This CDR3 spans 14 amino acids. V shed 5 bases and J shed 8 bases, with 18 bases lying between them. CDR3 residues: CASSTGLPGFGYTF. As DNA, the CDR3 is TGTGCCAGCAGCACCGGACTCCCGGGCTTCGGCTACACCTTC. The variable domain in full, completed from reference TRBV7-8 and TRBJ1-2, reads GAGVSQSPRYKVAKRGQDVALRCDPISGHVSLFWYQQALGQGPEFLTYFQNEAQLDKSGLPSDRFFAERPEGSVSTLKIQRTQQEDSAVYLCASSTGLPGFGYTFGSGTRLTVV.

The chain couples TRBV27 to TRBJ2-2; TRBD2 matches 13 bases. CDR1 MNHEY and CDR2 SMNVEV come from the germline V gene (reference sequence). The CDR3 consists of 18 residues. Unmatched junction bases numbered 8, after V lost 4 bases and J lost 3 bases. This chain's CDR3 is CASSSSLAGGPYTGELFF. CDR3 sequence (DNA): TGTGCCAGCAGTTCTTCACTAGCGGGAGGGCCGTACACCGGGGAGCTGTTTTTT.

The CDR3, as DNA: TGTGCCAGCAGTTACGAGTTCGCGTCCTACAATGAGCAGTTCTTC. It yields the protein CASSYEFASYNEQFF. This chain links TRBV6-5 with TRBJ2-1; D gene uncertain. The ends were cut back, 2 bases at V and 1 base at J, with 9 bases in the middle. The CDR3 has 15 residues. Per germline, CDR1 MNHEY and CDR2 SVGAGI.

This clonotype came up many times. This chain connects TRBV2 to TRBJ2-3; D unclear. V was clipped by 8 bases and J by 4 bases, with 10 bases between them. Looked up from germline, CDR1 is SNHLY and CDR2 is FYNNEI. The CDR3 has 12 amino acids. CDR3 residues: CASDQGSDTQYF. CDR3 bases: TGTGCCAGCGACCAAGGGTCAGATACGCAGTATTTT.

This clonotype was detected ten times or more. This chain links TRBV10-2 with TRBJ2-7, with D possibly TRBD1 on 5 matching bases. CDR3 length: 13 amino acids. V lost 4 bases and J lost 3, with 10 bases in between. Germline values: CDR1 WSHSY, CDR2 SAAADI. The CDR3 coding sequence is TGCGCCAGCAGTGGCGCTACAGGCTACGAGCAGTACTTC. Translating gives CASSGATGYEQYF.

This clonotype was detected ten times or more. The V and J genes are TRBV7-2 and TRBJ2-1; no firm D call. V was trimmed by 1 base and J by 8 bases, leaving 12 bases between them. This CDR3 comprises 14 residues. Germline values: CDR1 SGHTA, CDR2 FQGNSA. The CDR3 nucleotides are TGTGCCAGCAGCTTAGGCCCCCAGGTGGATGAGCAGTTCTTC. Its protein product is CASSLGPQVDEQFF. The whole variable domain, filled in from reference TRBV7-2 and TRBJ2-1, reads GAGVSQSPSNKVTEKGKDVELRCDPISGHTALYWYRQSLGQGLEFLIYFQGNSAPDKSGLPSDRFSAERTGGSVSTLTIQRTQQEDSAVYLCASSLGPQVDEQFFGPGTRLTVL.

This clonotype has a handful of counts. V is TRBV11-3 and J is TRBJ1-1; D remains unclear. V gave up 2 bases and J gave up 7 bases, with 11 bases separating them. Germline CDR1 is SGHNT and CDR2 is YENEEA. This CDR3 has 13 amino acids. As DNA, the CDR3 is TGTGCCAGCAGCTTAAATCCGGTTGATGAAGCTTTCTTT. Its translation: CASSLNPVDEAFF.

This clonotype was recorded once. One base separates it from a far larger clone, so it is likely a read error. CDR3 loop: CASGFGLVQETQYF. The DNA for the CDR3 is TGTGCCAGCGGCTTCGGACTAGTCCAAGAGACCCAGTACTTC. The chain joins TRBV12-3 or TRBV12-4 to TRBJ2-5, with 7 nucleotides matching TRBD2. This CDR3 spans 14 amino acids. Unmatched junction bases numbered 7, after V lost 8 bases and J lost 1 base.

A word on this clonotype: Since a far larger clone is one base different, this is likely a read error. CDR3 DNA: TGTGCCAGCAGTTTGGAGCGGACCCCGCATAGGGGAGCTTTCTTT. It encodes CASSLERTPHRGAFF. The J gene is TRBJ2-3, the V gene TRBV28; D may be TRBD1 (5 bases). The DNA end is a closer match to TRBJ1-1, so the J assignment may be wrong. Looked up from germline, CDR1 is MDHEN and CDR2 is SYDVKM. The CDR3 extends over 15 amino acids.

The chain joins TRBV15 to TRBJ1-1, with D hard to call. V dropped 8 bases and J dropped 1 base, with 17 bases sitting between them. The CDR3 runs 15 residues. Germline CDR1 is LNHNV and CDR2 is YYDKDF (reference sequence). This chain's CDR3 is CATGTPLAGNTEAFF. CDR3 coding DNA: TGTGCCACCGGAACACCCCTGGCGGGGAACACTGAAGCTTTCTTT.

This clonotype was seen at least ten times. The CDR3 DNA sequence: TGCGCCAGCAGCTTTGATTCAACAGGGCGAATCGAGCAGTACTTC. It yields the protein CASSFDSTGRIEQYF. The rearrangement uses TRBV5-1 and TRBJ2-7; D is possibly TRBD1 (6 bases). Looked up from germline, CDR1 is SGHRS and CDR2 is YFSETQ. V lost 2 bases and J lost 6, with 18 bases in between. This CDR3 has 15 amino acids.

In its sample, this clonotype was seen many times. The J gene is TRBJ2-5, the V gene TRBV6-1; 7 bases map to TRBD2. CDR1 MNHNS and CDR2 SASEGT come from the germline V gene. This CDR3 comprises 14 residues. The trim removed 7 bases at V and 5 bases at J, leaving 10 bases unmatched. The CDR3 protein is CASTPAGDWETQYF. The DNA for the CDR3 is TGTGCCAGCACCCCGGCGGGGGATTGGGAGACCCAGTACTTC.

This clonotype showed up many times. The CDR3 coding sequence is TGTGCCAGCAGTCTCGGATTGCAGGGCTACACCTTC. It encodes CASSLGLQGYTF. The chain uses TRBV12-3 or TRBV12-4 and TRBJ1-2; no definite D call. The CDR3 runs 12 residues. The V end was cut by 5 bases, the J end by 8 bases, with 12 bases between.

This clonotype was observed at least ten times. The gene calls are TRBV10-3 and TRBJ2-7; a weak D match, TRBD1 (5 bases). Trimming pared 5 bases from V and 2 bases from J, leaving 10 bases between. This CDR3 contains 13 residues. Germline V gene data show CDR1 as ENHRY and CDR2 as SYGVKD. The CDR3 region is CAISPRETYEQYF. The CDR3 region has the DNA TGTGCCATCAGTCCCAGGGAAACCTACGAGCAGTACTTC.

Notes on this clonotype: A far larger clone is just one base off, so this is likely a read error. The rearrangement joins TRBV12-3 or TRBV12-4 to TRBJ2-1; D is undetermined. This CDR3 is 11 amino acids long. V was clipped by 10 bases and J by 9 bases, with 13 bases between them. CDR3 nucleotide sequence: TGTGCCACCATTAGAGCCGGTGAGCAGTTCTTC. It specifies CATIRAGEQFF.

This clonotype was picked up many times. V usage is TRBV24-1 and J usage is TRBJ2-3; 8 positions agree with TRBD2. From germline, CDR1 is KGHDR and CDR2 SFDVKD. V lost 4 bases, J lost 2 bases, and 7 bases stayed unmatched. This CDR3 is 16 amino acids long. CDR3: CATSDPGGGSTDTQYF. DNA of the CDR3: TGTGCCACCAGTGACCCGGGGGGGGGATCCACAGATACGCAGTATTTT.

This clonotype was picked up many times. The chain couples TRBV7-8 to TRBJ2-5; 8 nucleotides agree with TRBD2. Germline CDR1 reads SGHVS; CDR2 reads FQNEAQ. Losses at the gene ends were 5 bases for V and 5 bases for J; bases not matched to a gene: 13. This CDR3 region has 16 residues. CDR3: CASSQLYGRGKETQYF. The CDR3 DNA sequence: TGTGCCAGCAGCCAATTATACGGGAGGGGGAAGGAGACCCAGTACTTC.

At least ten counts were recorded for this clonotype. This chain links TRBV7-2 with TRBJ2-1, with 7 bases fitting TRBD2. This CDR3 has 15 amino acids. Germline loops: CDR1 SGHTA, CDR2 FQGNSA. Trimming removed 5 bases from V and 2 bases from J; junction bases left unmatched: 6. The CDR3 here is CASSVPGTTYNEQFF. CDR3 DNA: TGTGCCAGCAGCGTACCAGGGACTACCTACAATGAGCAGTTCTTC.

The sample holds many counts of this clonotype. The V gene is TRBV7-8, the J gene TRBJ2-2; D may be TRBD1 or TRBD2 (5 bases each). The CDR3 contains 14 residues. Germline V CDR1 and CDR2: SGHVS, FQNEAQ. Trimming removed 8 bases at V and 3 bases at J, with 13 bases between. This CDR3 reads CASLGGGYTGELFF. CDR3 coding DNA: TGTGCCAGCCTAGGTGGGGGTTACACCGGGGAGCTGTTTTTT.

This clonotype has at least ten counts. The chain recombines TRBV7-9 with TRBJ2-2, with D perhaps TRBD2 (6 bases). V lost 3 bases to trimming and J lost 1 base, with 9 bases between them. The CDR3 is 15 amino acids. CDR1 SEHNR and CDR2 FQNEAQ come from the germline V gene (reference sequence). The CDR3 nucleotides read TGTGCCAGCAGCTTTCGGGGGATGAACACCGGGGAGCTGTTTTTT. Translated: CASSFRGMNTGELFF.